These T cell receptor beta chains were read from a single sample in a study of T cell responses to AZD1222 COVID-19 vaccine. Only in-frame clones appear in the TCRdb table, and some are missing; sequencing was by immunoSEQ multiplex PCR. The sample includes some 140,000 clones, approximately 87% of them seen just once. The sample consisted of peripheral blood, taken on day 0 of MenACWY control vaccination. These TCRs come from an adult in good health. The CDR3 runs from the conserved cysteine through the conserved F or W. D genes are given only for firm matches. Size is stated for part of the rows, as once, few or many counts, or as a class when the clone is expanded.

abundance: -
j_gene: TRBJ1-3
v_gene: TRBV29-1
d_gene: -
CDR3nt: TGCAGCGTTGGGCGGGGAAACACCATATATTTT
CDR3aa: CSVGRGNTIYF

abundance: -
j_gene: TRBJ1-1
v_gene: TRBV18
d_gene: -
CDR3nt: TGTGCCAGCTCACCTTCACAGGGTGTCGACACTGAAGCTTTCTTT
CDR3aa: CASSPSQGVDTEAFF

abundance: -
j_gene: TRBJ1-5
v_gene: TRBV19
d_gene: TRBD1
CDR3nt: TGTGCCAGTACCTCAGACAGGGAATCGAATGGCAATCAGCCCCAGCATTTT
CDR3aa: CASTSDRESNGNQPQHF

abundance: -
j_gene: TRBJ2-1
v_gene: TRBV5-5
d_gene: -
CDR3nt: TGTGCCAGCAGCTCTCAGGTTTTGGTCGGGGCAAATGAGCAGTTCTTC
CDR3aa: CASSSQVLVGANEQFF

abundance: -
j_gene: TRBJ1-6
v_gene: TRBV18
d_gene: -
CDR3nt: TGTGCCAGCTCAGTTCGGGACCTGAGCTCCTATAATTCACCCCTCCACTTT
CDR3aa: CASSVRDLSSYNSPLHF

abundance: few
j_gene: TRBJ1-6
v_gene: TRBV6-1
d_gene: -
CDR3nt: TGTGCCAGCAGTGACACAACAGGGCTCAGCTCCTATAATTCACCCCTCCACTTT
CDR3aa: CASSDTTGLSSYNSPLHF

abundance: -
j_gene: TRBJ1-5
v_gene: TRBV18
d_gene: -
CDR3nt: TGTGCCAGCTCACCGCCGGGACGGACAAATCAGCCCCAGCATTTT
CDR3aa: CASSPPGRTNQPQHF

abundance: -
j_gene: TRBJ2-1
v_gene: TRBV9
d_gene: -
CDR3nt: TGTGCCAGCAGCCCCGGGGTCAGCTCCTACAATGAGCAGTTCTTC
CDR3aa: CASSPGVSSYNEQFF

abundance: -
j_gene: TRBJ1-1
v_gene: TRBV6-6
d_gene: -
CDR3nt: TGTGCCAGCCGACACGAGGAGGCTGGGGCTTTCTTT
CDR3aa: CASRHEEAGAFF

abundance: few
j_gene: TRBJ1-1
v_gene: TRBV7-2
d_gene: -
CDR3nt: TGTGCCAGCAGCTCTGGGGGTGGCACTGAAGCTTTCTTT
CDR3aa: CASSSGGGTEAFF

abundance: -
j_gene: TRBJ2-1
v_gene: TRBV11-1
d_gene: TRBD2
CDR3nt: TGTGCCAGCAGCTCGCAAGCGGGGAGCTCCTACAATGAGCAGTTCTTC
CDR3aa: CASSSQAGSSYNEQFF

abundance: -
j_gene: TRBJ2-2
v_gene: TRBV5-4
d_gene: TRBD1
CDR3nt: TGTGCCAGCAGCCCCGACAGGGCGAACACCGGGGAGCTGTTTTTT
CDR3aa: CASSPDRANTGELFF

abundance: -
j_gene: TRBJ1-1
v_gene: TRBV6-5
d_gene: -
CDR3nt: TGTGCCAGCAGACCTAGACAGAACACTGAAGCTTTCTTT
CDR3aa: CASRPRQNTEAFF

abundance: -
j_gene: TRBJ1-1
v_gene: TRBV3-1/TRBV3-2
d_gene: -
CDR3nt: TGTGCCAGCAGTCACAGGGTCAGGAACACTGAAGCTTTCTTT
CDR3aa: CASSHRVRNTEAFF

abundance: -
j_gene: TRBJ2-3
v_gene: TRBV7-9
d_gene: -
CDR3nt: TGTGCCAGCAGCCCCCCCCGAGGTCATACTAGCACAGATACGCAGTATTTT
CDR3aa: CASSPPRGHTSTDTQYF

abundance: few
j_gene: TRBJ1-1
v_gene: TRBV7-2
d_gene: -
CDR3nt: TGTGCCAGCAGACACCAATCCGGGAGGAACACTGAAGCTTTCTTT
CDR3aa: CASRHQSGRNTEAFF

abundance: -
j_gene: TRBJ1-4
v_gene: TRBV7-2
d_gene: -
CDR3nt: TGTGCCAGCACTCCAAGGGCAATGAATGAAAAACTGTTTTTT
CDR3aa: CASTPRAMNEKLFF

abundance: -
j_gene: TRBJ2-3
v_gene: TRBV6-1
d_gene: -
CDR3nt: TGTGCCAGCAGTGATCCAGGCACAGATACGCAGTATTTT
CDR3aa: CASSDPGTDTQYF

abundance: once
j_gene: TRBJ2-6
v_gene: TRBV7-9
d_gene: TRBD2
CDR3nt: TGTGCCAGCAGCTTAGCGGCGGCTAGCGGGAGCGTCCTGACTTTC
CDR3aa: CASSLAAASGSVLTF

abundance: -
j_gene: TRBJ1-1
v_gene: TRBV29-1
d_gene: -
CDR3nt: TGCAGCGTTAATGGGGGTAGCACTGAAGCTTTCTTT
CDR3aa: CSVNGGSTEAFF

abundance: -
j_gene: TRBJ1-3
v_gene: TRBV7-8
d_gene: -
CDR3nt: TGTGCCAGCAGCTTATCGCGGGATGGAAACACCATATATTTT
CDR3aa: CASSLSRDGNTIYF

abundance: -
j_gene: TRBJ1-1
v_gene: TRBV5-1
d_gene: -
CDR3nt: TGCGCCAGCAGCTTGTTGACCCAAGGGGCCACTGAAGCTTTCTTT
CDR3aa: CASSLLTQGATEAFF

abundance: -
j_gene: TRBJ2-2
v_gene: TRBV5-4
d_gene: -
CDR3nt: TGTGCCAGCAGCTTGGAACTAGCTCACGGGGAGCTGTTTTTT
CDR3aa: CASSLELAHGELFF

abundance: once
j_gene: TRBJ2-7
v_gene: TRBV19
d_gene: -
CDR3nt: TGTGCCAGTAGTATAACCCCAGGGGCCTACGAGCAGTACTTC
CDR3aa: CASSITPGAYEQYF

abundance: -
j_gene: TRBJ1-1
v_gene: TRBV9
d_gene: TRBD1
CDR3nt: TGTGCCAGCAGCCAAAGACAGGGGTTGGTGAACACTGAAGCTTTCTTT
CDR3aa: CASSQRQGLVNTEAFF

abundance: -
j_gene: TRBJ1-2
v_gene: TRBV5-4
d_gene: TRBD1
CDR3nt: TGTGCCAGCAGCTGGGACAGGATTAACTATGGCTACACCTTC
CDR3aa: CASSWDRINYGYTF

abundance: -
j_gene: TRBJ1-2
v_gene: TRBV5-5
d_gene: TRBD1
CDR3nt: TGTGCCAGCAGCTTCTCCGTAACGGGACAGGCGTACGGCTACACCTTC
CDR3aa: CASSFSVTGQAYGYTF

abundance: once
j_gene: TRBJ2-7
v_gene: TRBV27
d_gene: -
CDR3nt: TGTGCCAGCACCCAGGGGCTGGGATACGAGCAGTACTTC
CDR3aa: CASTQGLGYEQYF

abundance: -
j_gene: TRBJ1-3
v_gene: TRBV5-1
d_gene: -
CDR3nt: TGCGCCAGCAGGGAAGGTCGGAGCAGCGGATCTGGAAACACCATATATTTT
CDR3aa: CASREGRSSGSGNTIYF

abundance: -
j_gene: TRBJ1-4
v_gene: TRBV6-5
d_gene: -
CDR3nt: TGTGCCAGCAGTTACTCGAGGGCTGGGAGTGAAAAACTGTTTTTT
CDR3aa: CASSYSRAGSEKLFF

abundance: -
j_gene: TRBJ1-2
v_gene: TRBV6-5
d_gene: TRBD1
CDR3nt: TGTGCCAGCAGGGTAGGACAGGCTAACTATGGCTACACCTTC
CDR3aa: CASRVGQANYGYTF

abundance: once
j_gene: TRBJ1-2
v_gene: TRBV7-8
d_gene: -
CDR3nt: TGTGCCAGGAGCCCTAACTATGGCTACACCTTC
CDR3aa: CARSPNYGYTF

abundance: -
j_gene: TRBJ1-5
v_gene: TRBV19
d_gene: -
CDR3nt: TGTGCCAGTAGTTTCGCAGGGAGGAATCAGCCCCAGCATTTT
CDR3aa: CASSFAGRNQPQHF

abundance: -
j_gene: TRBJ1-3
v_gene: TRBV6-6
d_gene: -
CDR3nt: TGTGCCAGCAGTTACCCCCGGACCGGATCTGGAAACACCATATATTTT
CDR3aa: CASSYPRTGSGNTIYF

abundance: -
j_gene: TRBJ1-5
v_gene: TRBV2
d_gene: -
CDR3nt: TGTGCCAGCAAGGAGGGGCAGAGACAGCCCCAGCATTTT
CDR3aa: CASKEGQRQPQHF

abundance: -
j_gene: TRBJ1-1
v_gene: TRBV7-3
d_gene: TRBD1
CDR3nt: TGTGCCAGCAGCTTAAGTCGGACAGGCACTGAAGCTTTCTTT
CDR3aa: CASSLSRTGTEAFF

abundance: -
j_gene: TRBJ2-3
v_gene: TRBV13
d_gene: -
CDR3nt: TGTGCCAGCAGCTTAGGCACAGATACGCAGTATTTT
CDR3aa: CASSLGTDTQYF

abundance: once
j_gene: TRBJ1-3
v_gene: TRBV19
d_gene: -
CDR3nt: TGTGCCAGCAGCACCCCGGTGAGAGGAAACACCATATATTTT
CDR3aa: CASSTPVRGNTIYF

abundance: -
j_gene: TRBJ2-7
v_gene: TRBV19
d_gene: -
CDR3nt: TGTGCCAGTAGTATAGATCCTGGACAGAGGCCCTACGAGCAGTACTTC
CDR3aa: CASSIDPGQRPYEQYF

abundance: -
j_gene: TRBJ2-5
v_gene: TRBV7-9
d_gene: TRBD1
CDR3nt: TGTGCCAGCAGCACGGACAGGGGAGGAGAGACCCAGTACTTC
CDR3aa: CASSTDRGGETQYF

abundance: -
j_gene: TRBJ2-3
v_gene: TRBV9
d_gene: TRBD2
CDR3nt: TGTGCCAGCAGCTCGACTAGCGGGGGGGTAGATACGCAGTATTTT
CDR3aa: CASSSTSGGVDTQYF

abundance: -
j_gene: TRBJ2-5
v_gene: TRBV5-4
d_gene: -
CDR3nt: TGTGCCAGCAGCGAGGGTGGAGGGTACCAAGAGACCCAGTACTTC
CDR3aa: CASSEGGGYQETQYF